In its sample, the clone carrying this T cell receptor beta chain was seen many times. What it recognizes is unknown. The sample is drawn from a study of CD8 T cells in ankylosing spondylitis. The study's findings and limits: Peripheral blood held disease-linked clones only at relatively low frequency, and these were CD8+. Roughly eight highly homologous variants made up a TCR beta motif, and this motif appeared characteristic of ankylosing spondylitis blood.

As the method for making TCR beta libraries, quantitative 5'-RACE with molecular barcodes was used. Using its own MiXCR run on the 5' RACE reads, TCRdb lists one record per CDR3 protein. The table includes some 140,000 distinct CDR3 sequences, 7.3% detected once. Germline V lookup: CDR1 MNHNS, CDR2 SASEGT. The CDR3 consists of 15 residues. Trimming stripped 5 bases from V and 1 base from J, with 15 bases between. Material: blood, either unsorted or a sorted T cell fraction (not recorded which). The sequence was obtained from a female donor with ankylosing spondylitis or in good health (not recorded which). This chain joins TRBV6-1 and TRBJ2-7; TRBD1 is a possible D gene (6 bases). For the CDR3, the DNA is TGTGCCAGCAGTACAACCCCGGGGACATCCTACGAGCAGTACTTC. It yields the protein CASSTTPGTSYEQYF.